These T cell receptor beta chains were read from a single sample in a study of control samples from healthy donors and cancer patients. TCRdb's copy holds only in-frame clones and misses some; the assay was immunoSEQ multiplex PCR. The table has roughly 100,000 clones, about four fifths seen once. The sequencing sample was made of blood. The receptors were sampled from a woman aged 50 to 60 in good health. CDR3s include the opening cysteine and the closing phenylalanine or tryptophan. The size field is filled for only some rows; it gives once, few, many or a size class.

cdr3_aa	clone_size	v_call	j_call
CAISESEVSNQPQHF	-	TRBV10-3	TRBJ1-5
CASSDHYRASSGGYTF	-	TRBV2	TRBJ1-2
CASSLVVGVGTDTQYF	-	TRBV11-3	TRBJ2-3
CASSETSGTPNEQFF	-	TRBV7-8	TRBJ2-1
CASSGVDSSSPYSNQPQHF	-	TRBV18	TRBJ1-5
CASSLREGAVGAFF	-	TRBV3-1/TRBV3-2	TRBJ1-1
CASSPLGSEAFF	-	TRBV12-3/TRBV12-4	TRBJ1-1
CASSYSPPLLRDEQFF	-	TRBV6-2/TRBV6-3	TRBJ2-1
CASSLGTQATEAFF	-	TRBV7-2	TRBJ1-1
CASSGGTGNSDTQYF	few	TRBV5-1	TRBJ2-3
CASSQGIYGYTF	few	TRBV12-3/TRBV12-4	TRBJ1-2
CASSQNRGRVGYTF	-	TRBV3-1/TRBV3-2	TRBJ1-2
CATRRDRVYNEQFF	few	TRBV7-9	TRBJ2-1
CASSWTGAGKTEAFF	few	TRBV7-2	TRBJ1-1
CASSLARGEQFF	-	TRBV7-9	TRBJ2-1
CASSSTEQGRETQYF	-	TRBV13	TRBJ2-5
CASRDNYNEQFF	-	TRBV19	TRBJ2-1
CASSLTSGGAEAFF	-	TRBV7-3	TRBJ1-1
CASSISLGSHEQFF	-	TRBV19	TRBJ2-1
CASSLELAGTVSGNTIYF	-	TRBV7-2	TRBJ1-3
CASSLGTGVAKNIQYF	-	TRBV7-8	TRBJ2-4
CASSGSQGQQETQYF	once	TRBV9	TRBJ2-5
CASSALTGLGYGYTF	-	TRBV9	TRBJ1-2
CASSHRGQGNYGYTF	-	TRBV18	TRBJ1-2